The clone carrying this T cell receptor beta chain was seen just once. Trimming took 4 bases from V and 5 from J, leaving 13 bases between them. This CDR3 spans 14 amino acids. Germline lookup yields CDR1 SGHDT and CDR2 YYEEEE. Recovered Cohort 3 donors showed two negative PCRs, clearance, or symptom resolution. This sample is part of a study of blood T cell repertoires in COVID-19. The overall study: From the United States, Italy and Spain came samples of acute and convalescent COVID-19.

Produced via immunoSEQ multiplex PCR; TCRdb's table is partial and in-frame only. Here the sample spans approximately 190,000 clones, 84% being singletons. The origin of this receptor is a man aged 35-49 years who had recovered from COVID-19. The chain uses TRBV5-6 and TRBJ1-5, with a possible D match to TRBD1 (5 bases). The sample taken for sequencing was PBMCs or T cells enriched from blood (not recorded which). The CDR3 loop is CASSGGSEDQPQHF. CDR3 bases: TGTGCCAGCAGCGGGGGGTCTGAGGATCAGCCCCAGCATTTT. The full variable domain, in which reference TRBV5-6 and TRBJ1-5 provide the parts outside the CDR3, is DAGVTQSPTHLIKTRGQQVTLRCSPKSGHDTVSWYQQALGQGPQFIFQYYEEEERQRGNFPDRFSGHQFPNYSSELNVNALLLGDSALYLCASSGGSEDQPQHFGDGTRLSIL.